This T cell receptor (beta chain) was identified during a study of OX40 agonist ivuxolimab in advanced cancers. In the study overall: Intravenous ivuxolimab at 0.01 to 10 mg/kg was given to patients every 2 weeks. Study-wide points: CD4+ and CD8+ blood T cells expanded clonally by week 6 at 0.1 to 3.0 mg/kg. CD8+ T cells (on average) carried more expanded clones than CD4+ T cells.

The data were produced by immunoSEQ multiplex PCR, yet TCRdb's version contains in-frame clones alone and is incomplete. The repertoire holds 70,000 or so clones, with 70% to 90% as singletons. The V end lost 7 bases, the J end lost 5 bases, and 12 bases lay between the germline ends. Germline CDR1 SNHLY, CDR2 FYNNEI. This CDR3 contains 14 residues. Autoimmune disease history or systemic immunosuppression excluded patients. Remarks on this clone: Its antigen is unknown.

The specimen was CD4+ or CD8+ T cells sorted from blood, collected in a trial of the OX40 agonist ivuxolimab. The receptor comes from an adult with an advanced solid tumor such as melanoma, head and neck, liver or kidney cancer. This rearrangement joins TRBV2 to TRBJ1-6; D unclear. The CDR3 here is CASTPDGNNSPLHF. DNA of the CDR3: TGTGCCAGCACCCCGGATGGAAATAATTCACCCCTCCACTTT.